Each of the 10 T cell receptor beta chains below was sequenced from the same sample in a study of T cells expressing NK-cell markers. For each CDR3 protein, TCRdb gives one entry from its re-call of the 5' RACE reads, without DNA. The sample table includes hundreds of thousands of distinct CDR3 sequences. What was sequenced was blood T cells: a sorted CD56 or NKG2C T cell subset, CD4+ or CD8+ T cells, or bulk PBMC T cells (not recorded which). These receptors were collected from a man between 18 and 29 years old in good health.

The rearrangement joins TRBV6-2 or TRBV6-3 to TRBJ2-3; the TRBD1 assignment by TCRdb is unverifiable without DNA. This CDR3 region has 12 residues. The germline V gene has CDR1 MNHEY and CDR2 SVGEGT. CDR3 sequence reads: CATRREGDTQYF.

The chain couples TRBV7-2 to TRBJ2-3; TCRdb designates TRBD1, a call that cannot be tested without DNA. The germline gives CDR1 SGHTA, CDR2 FQGNSA. The CDR3 extends over 15 amino acids. The CDR3 protein is CASSSDRGSSDTQYF.

CDR3 region: CASSGGLSVEQFF. The chain carries TRBV5-1 and TRBJ2-1; TCRdb's D gene call, TRBD1, goes unchecked for lack of DNA. Germline assignment: CDR1 SGHRS and CDR2 YFSETQ. The CDR3 is 13 residues long.

This chain connects TRBV6-2 or TRBV6-3 to TRBJ2-1; TCRdb's D call of TRBD1 is untestable without DNA. CDR1 is MNHEY, CDR2 SVGEGT, per germline. CDR3 length: 13 residues. CDR3 in amino acids: CASSYRAENEQFF.

V gene TRBV12-3 or TRBV12-4 combines with J gene TRBJ1-6. This CDR3 has 15 amino acids. CDR3 sequence reads: CASSFESGGNSPLHF.

V usage is TRBV10-3 and J usage is TRBJ1-2. CDR3 length equals 15 residues. In germline, CDR1 is ENHRY, CDR2 SYGVKD. CDR3 sequence reads: CAISEASNVNYGYTF.

This chain joins TRBV7-8 and TRBJ2-2; TCRdb designates TRBD2, a call that cannot be tested without DNA. The V gene's germline CDR1 is SGHVS and CDR2 FQNEAQ. The CDR3 runs to 17 residues. Here the CDR3 reads CASSLVTRDSYTGELFF.

V gene TRBV29-1 combines with J gene TRBJ2-3; TCRdb picks TRBD1, but there is no DNA to check that call. CDR1 and CDR2 (germline): SQVTM, ANQGSEA. This CDR3 is 15 amino acids long. The CDR3: CSVSMMDREADTQYF.

The chain joins TRBV18 to TRBJ2-1; TCRdb reports TRBD2, a call that lacks DNA to check it against. CDR3 length: 15 amino acids. Germline V CDR1 and CDR2: KGHSH, LQKENI. CDR3 amino acids: CASSPLAGPGDEQFF.

The rearrangement joins TRBV12-3 or TRBV12-4 to TRBJ2-5; the D call from TCRdb, TRBD2, cannot be confirmed without DNA. This CDR3 comprises 15 residues. The CDR3 reads CASSLVSGVLETQYF.